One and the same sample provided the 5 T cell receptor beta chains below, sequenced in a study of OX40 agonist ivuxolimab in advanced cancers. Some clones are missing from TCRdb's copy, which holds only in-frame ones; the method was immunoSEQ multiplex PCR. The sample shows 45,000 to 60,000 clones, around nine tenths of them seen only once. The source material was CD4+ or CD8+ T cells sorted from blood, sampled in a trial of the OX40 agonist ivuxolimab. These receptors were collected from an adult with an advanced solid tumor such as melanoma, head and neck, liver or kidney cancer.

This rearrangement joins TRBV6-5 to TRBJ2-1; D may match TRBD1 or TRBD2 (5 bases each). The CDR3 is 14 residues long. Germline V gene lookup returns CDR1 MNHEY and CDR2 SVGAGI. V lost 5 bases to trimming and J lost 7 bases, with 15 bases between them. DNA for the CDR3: TGTGCCAGCAGTCCCGAGGGGTTTCGGAATGAGCAGTTCTTC. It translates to CASSPEGFRNEQFF.

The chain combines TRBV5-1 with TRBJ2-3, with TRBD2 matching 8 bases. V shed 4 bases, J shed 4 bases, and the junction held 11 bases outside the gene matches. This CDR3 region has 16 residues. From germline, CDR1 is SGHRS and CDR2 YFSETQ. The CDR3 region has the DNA TGCGCCAGCAGCCACTCTCCCGGGACTAGATCAGATACGCAGTATTTT. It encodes CASSHSPGTRSDTQYF. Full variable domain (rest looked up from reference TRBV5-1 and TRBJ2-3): KAGVTQTPRYLIKTRGQQVTLSCSPISGHRSVSWYQQTPGQGLQFLFEYFSETQRNKGNFPGRFSGRQFSNSRSEMNVSTLELGDSALYLCASSHSPGTRSDTQYFGPGTRLTVL.

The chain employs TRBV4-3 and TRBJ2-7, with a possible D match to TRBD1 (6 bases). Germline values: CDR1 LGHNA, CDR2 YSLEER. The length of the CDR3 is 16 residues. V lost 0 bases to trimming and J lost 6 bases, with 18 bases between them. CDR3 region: CASSQETGLLAGEQYF. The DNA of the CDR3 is TGCGCCAGCAGCCAAGAGACAGGACTTCTCGCTGGCGAGCAGTACTTC.

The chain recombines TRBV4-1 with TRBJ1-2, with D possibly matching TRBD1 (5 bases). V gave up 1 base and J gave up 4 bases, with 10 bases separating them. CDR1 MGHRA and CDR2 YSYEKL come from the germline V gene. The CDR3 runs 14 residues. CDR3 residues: CASSQGRQLYGYTF. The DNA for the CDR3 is TGCGCCAGCAGCCAAGGGCGACAGCTCTATGGCTACACCTTC.

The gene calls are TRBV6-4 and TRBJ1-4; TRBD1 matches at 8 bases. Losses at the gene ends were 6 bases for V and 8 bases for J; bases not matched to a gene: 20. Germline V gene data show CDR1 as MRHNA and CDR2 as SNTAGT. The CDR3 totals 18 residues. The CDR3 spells CASSLHKTKTGAGEKLFF. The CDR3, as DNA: TGTGCCAGCAGCCTCCATAAAACTAAGACAGGGGCAGGGGAAAAACTGTTTTTT.